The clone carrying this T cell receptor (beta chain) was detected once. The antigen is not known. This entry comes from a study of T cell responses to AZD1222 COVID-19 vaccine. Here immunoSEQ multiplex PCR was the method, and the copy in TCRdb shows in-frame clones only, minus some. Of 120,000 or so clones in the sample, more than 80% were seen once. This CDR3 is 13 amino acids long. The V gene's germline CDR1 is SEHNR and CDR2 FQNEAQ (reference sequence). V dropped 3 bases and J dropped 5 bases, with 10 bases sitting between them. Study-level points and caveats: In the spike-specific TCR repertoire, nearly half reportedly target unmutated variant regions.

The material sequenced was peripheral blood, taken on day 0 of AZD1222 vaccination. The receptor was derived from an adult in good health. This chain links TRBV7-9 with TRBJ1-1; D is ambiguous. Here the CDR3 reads CASSFSRATEAFF. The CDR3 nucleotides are TGTGCCAGCAGCTTTTCGAGGGCAACTGAAGCTTTCTTT.